Reported below is one TCR beta chain. Its antigen remains unidentified. The CDR3 end falls 3 residues outside the read, so it is completed with the germline J gene. Related graft donors supplied nonmyeloablative bone marrow transplants, and mixed chimerism was transient. CD4+CD25+CD127- Tregs, CD4+CD25- non-Tregs, CD4 and CD8 cells were sorted. Repertoires were generated with immunoSEQ multiplex PCR, while TCRdb's copy carries only in-frame clones and drops some. The sample table sets out approximately 15,000 clones. This sample was included in a study of Tregs in tolerant kidney transplant recipients. Study-wide findings and caveats: Changing PCR primers prevented nucleotide comparison between some patients' samples. Biological reproducibility was not directly addressed in this study. Few patients were studied, so findings need validation in larger groups.

Germline V gene lookup returns CDR1 SNHLY and CDR2 FYNNEI. The CDR3 is made up of 16 amino acids. V dropped 7 bases and J dropped 6; count of bases not matched to a gene: 14. Sequences were derived from CD8+ T cells from blood (PBMCs), sampled 6 months after the transplant. This TCR came from a human patient who received a combined kidney and bone marrow transplant. Some T cells could come from the graft donor. The V call is TRBV2, the J call TRBJ2-1, with 8 bases aligning to TRBD1. The covered CDR3 bases are TGTGCCAGCACACCGCCAGGACAGGGACCCGCCAATGAG. Translating gives CASTPPGQGPANE. The whole CDR3 region reads CASTPPGQGPANEQFF.